Given below is one T cell receptor beta chain in context. CD45RO-negative, CCR7-positively selected cells formed the naive CD8 fraction, excluding terminally differentiated effector memory CD45RA+ cells. This sample was included in a study of shared clonotypes between healthy human individuals. TCRdb's copy holds only in-frame clones and misses some; the assay was immunoSEQ multiplex PCR. The repertoire consists of more than 600,000 clones, with about 92% occurring once and the leading ten covering about 24%. Trimming took off 0 bases at V and 3 bases at J, with 8 bases between the two ends. Looked up from germline, CDR1 is MGHRA and CDR2 is YSYEKL. This CDR3 has 14 residues.

The V call is TRBV4-1, the J call TRBJ1-1, with D unclear. The TCR sequence derives from a man aged 30-40 years in good health. The sequencing sample was made of naive CD8+ T cells sorted from blood. CDR3 region: CASSQDVGHTEAFF. CDR3 nucleotide sequence: TGCGCCAGCAGCCAAGATGTAGGTCACACTGAAGCTTTCTTT.